The 9 T cell receptor beta chains reported below all come from one sample, sequenced in a study of blood T cell repertoires in COVID-19 (dated by TCRdb to 2018 to 2021). Libraries were constructed by the immunoSEQ multiplex PCR assay. The table was pulled from immuneACCESS by TCRdb, which kept in-frame rearrangements only. Such tables lose some clones; where checked, under half of the loss comes from unresolved V genes, and the rest has no known cause. This sample is represented by fewer than 150,000 clones; 70% to 90% of them were singletons. The ten largest account for 28% of the sample. Input material: peripheral blood. These receptors were taken from a human donor in a cohort sampled during active COVID-19.

This rearrangement joins TRBV10-3 to TRBJ2-1, with 8 bases aligning to TRBD2. V was pared by 5 bases and J by 7 bases, with 10 bases of the junction left unmatched. CDR1 and CDR2 (germline): ENHRY, SYGVKD. This CDR3 is 15 amino acids long. Written as DNA, the CDR3 is TGTGCCATCAGTATCGAGCGGGGGCCGTTGAATGAGCAGTTCTTC. This gives the protein CAISIERGPLNEQFF.

The CDR3, as DNA: TGTGCCAGCAGTGGAACAGGGGGAATCTATGGCTACACCTTC. Translating gives CASSGTGGIYGYTF. The chain has TRBV2 and TRBJ1-2, with 8 bases lining up with TRBD1. The V segment lost 4 bases and the J segment 4 bases; nucleotides outside the gene matches: 5. The CDR3 runs 14 residues. Germline V CDR1 and CDR2: SNHLY, FYNNEI.

There are a few counts of this clone. The chain uses TRBV11-3 and TRBJ2-1; 8 nucleotides line up with TRBD2. Germline assignment: CDR1 SGHNT and CDR2 YENEEA. CDR3 length: 16 amino acids. Losses at the gene ends were 1 base for V and 8 bases for J; bases not matched to a gene: 10. CDR3 DNA: TGTGCCAGCAGCTTAGGGGCCCAGCGGGGGTTCGATGAGCAGTTCTTC. Translating it yields CASSLGAQRGFDEQFF.

The gene calls are TRBV18 and TRBJ1-3; 7 bases line up with TRBD1. Germline lookup yields CDR1 KGHSH and CDR2 LQKENI. The CDR3 totals 16 residues. The V and J ends lost 3 bases and 0 bases, in that order; junction bases with no gene match: 5. The CDR3 sequence is CASSPDRLNSGNTIYF. CDR3 coding DNA: TGTGCCAGCTCACCGGACAGGCTAAACTCTGGAAACACCATATATTTT.

This chain connects TRBV19 to TRBJ1-4, with 7 bases aligning to TRBD1. The CDR3 totals 15 residues. V lost 6 bases to trimming and J lost 5 bases; unmatched junction nucleotides: 9. Germline CDR1 LNHDA, CDR2 SQIVND (reference sequence). DNA of the CDR3: TGTGCCAGTAGCCATGTCAGGGGGGAGAATGAAAAACTGTTTTTT. This encodes CASSHVRGENEKLFF.

This chain uses TRBV5-6 with TRBJ2-5; D ambiguous. CDR1 SGHDT and CDR2 YYEEEE come from the germline V gene. The CDR3 sequence is 13 residues long. V lost 1 base to trimming and J lost 4 bases, with 8 bases between them. The CDR3 here is CASSLTRGETQYF. As DNA, the CDR3 is TGTGCCAGCAGCTTGACACGAGGAGAGACCCAGTACTTC.

The chain joins TRBV3-1 (or the pseudogene TRBV3-2) to TRBJ1-2; 10 bases agree with TRBD1. The germline V gene encodes CDR1 LGHDT and CDR2 YNNKEL (reference sequence). This CDR3 is 15 amino acids long. Trimming removed 4 bases from V and 8 bases from J; junction bases left unmatched: 10. The DNA for the CDR3 is TGTGCCAGCAGCCCCGCTGGGACAGGGGTCGTGGGCTACACCTTC. This translates into CASSPAGTGVVGYTF.

The chain has TRBV11-2 and TRBJ1-2; D is possibly TRBD1 (6 bases). V was trimmed by 6 bases and J by 6 bases, leaving 11 bases between them. This CDR3 is built from 12 residues. CDR1 SGHAT and CDR2 FQNNGV come from the germline V gene. CDR3 sequence: CASSLQGDGYTF. CDR3 DNA: TGTGCCAGCAGTCTACAGGGTGATGGCTACACCTTC.

The chain links TRBV3-1 (or the pseudogene TRBV3-2) to TRBJ2-2; TRBD2 is a possible D gene (7 bases). V was clipped by 4 bases and J by 6 bases, with 15 bases between them. Germline assignment: CDR1 LGHDT and CDR2 YNNKEL (reference sequence). The CDR3 has 15 residues. CDR3 DNA sequence: TGTGCCAGCAGCCGAGGGGGGGGCACGGCCGGGGAGCTGTTTTTT. Protein: CASSRGGGTAGELFF.